Listed below are T cell receptor beta chains from one sample, sequenced in a study of siplizumab effects on memory and regulatory T cells. Some clones are missing from TCRdb's copy, which holds only in-frame ones; the method was immunoSEQ multiplex PCR. The table has tens of thousands of clones, 80% to 95% seen once. Input material: CD8+ T cells sorted from blood. Receptor source: a human donor in good health. Both conserved end residues are part of each CDR3. The D gene is left open where the match is weak. Size values are once, few and many counts, or a class for expanded clones, and some rows have none.

j_call clone_size v_call d_call cdr3_aa cdr3_nt
TRBJ2-3 - TRBV9 - CASSADRGDTQYF TGTGCCAGCAGCGCCGACCGAGGGGATACGCAGTATTTT
TRBJ1-1 - TRBV7-9 - CASSLPRTQNTEAFF TGTGCCAGCAGCTTACCGCGGACTCAGAACACTGAAGCTTTCTTT
TRBJ2-3 - TRBV25-1 - CASSEYGVSTDTQYF TGTGCCAGCAGTGAATATGGGGTCAGCACAGATACGCAGTATTTT
TRBJ2-5 - TRBV27 - CASSLSFNVETQYF TGTGCCAGCAGTTTATCATTCAATGTAGAGACCCAGTACTTC
TRBJ1-1 - TRBV6-5 - CASSYSVEGNTEAFF TGTGCCAGCAGTTACTCCGTGGAGGGGAACACTGAAGCTTTCTTT
TRBJ1-4 - TRBV7-9 - CASSSNVWAGDEKLFF TGTGCCAGCAGCTCAAACGTTTGGGCAGGGGATGAAAAACTGTTTTTT
TRBJ2-1 - TRBV27 TRBD2 CASSDGTSGTNEQFF TGTGCCAGCAGCGACGGGACTAGCGGGACCAATGAGCAGTTCTTC
TRBJ1-6 - TRBV27 - CASRLRQHDRALHF TGTGCCAGCAGACTCAGACAACATGATAGGGCCCTCCACTTT
TRBJ2-3 - TRBV7-9 - CASSPAGRYTQYF TGTGCCAGCAGCCCCGCGGGGAGATATACGCAGTATTTT
TRBJ1-5 - TRBV14 - CASSQDSGSRWYSNQPQHF TGTGCCAGCAGCCAGGATTCAGGGTCGAGGTGGTATAGCAATCAGCCCCAGCATTTT
TRBJ1-1 - TRBV5-1 TRBD1 CASSAGTGRNTEAFF TGCGCCAGCAGCGCTGGGACAGGGCGGAACACTGAAGCTTTCTTT
TRBJ2-1 - TRBV27 - CASSSPNEQFF TGTGCCAGCAGTTCTCCTAATGAGCAGTTCTTC
TRBJ2-7 - TRBV29-1 - CSILYFYEQYF TGCAGCATACTCTACTTCTACGAGCAGTACTTC
TRBJ1-6 - TRBV27 TRBD1 CASRPGQGLSPLHF TGTGCCAGCAGGCCGGGACAGGGACTTTCACCCCTCCACTTT
TRBJ1-3 - TRBV7-9 - CASSEQGRGNTIYF TGTGCCAGCAGCGAACAGGGTCGCGGAAACACCATATATTTT
TRBJ2-7 - TRBV30 TRBD2 CAWRPTREGPSYEQYF TGTGCCTGGAGGCCGACTCGGGAGGGCCCCTCCTACGAGCAGTACTTC
TRBJ2-1 - TRBV9 - CASSVGLGAGINEQFF TGTGCCAGCAGCGTAGGATTGGGGGCGGGAATCAATGAGCAGTTCTTC
TRBJ2-2 once TRBV7-7 - CASSLTRGTGELFF TGTGCTAGCAGCTTAACCAGGGGAACCGGGGAGCTGTTTTTT
TRBJ1-2 - TRBV4-1 - CASSQDVGKGYGYTF TGCGCCAGCAGCCAAGACGTTGGTAAGGGGTATGGCTACACCTTC
TRBJ2-7 - TRBV9 TRBD2 CASSVDSGSDEQYF TGTGCCAGCAGCGTAGATAGCGGGAGCGACGAGCAGTACTTC
TRBJ2-7 - TRBV4-2 - CASSQVSSAEQYF TGTGCCAGCAGCCAAGTTTCATCTGCCGAGCAGTACTTC
TRBJ2-2 - TRBV2 - CASSTGTGSTGELFF TGTGCCAGCAGCACCGGGACTGGTAGTACCGGGGAGCTGTTTTTT
TRBJ1-3 - TRBV6-1 - CASSEIGDPRNTIYF TGTGCCAGCAGTGAAATTGGGGATCCTAGAAACACCATATATTTT
TRBJ1-5 once TRBV6-1 - CASCDGYNQPQHF TGTGCCAGCTGCGACGGTTACAATCAGCCCCAGCATTTT
TRBJ2-1 once TRBV19 - CASSPGFAAVSYNEQFF TGTGCCAGTAGTCCGGGGTTCGCGGCTGTTTCCTACAATGAGCAGTTCTTC
TRBJ2-2 - TRBV7-7 TRBD2 CASSYGVGLADGELFF TGTGCTAGCAGCTATGGGGTGGGCCTAGCGGACGGGGAGCTGTTTTTT
TRBJ2-7 - TRBV4-1 - CASSQLTGSSYEQYF TGCGCCAGCAGCCAACTTACAGGGAGCTCCTACGAGCAGTACTTC
TRBJ1-3 - TRBV4-2 - CASSQAGVSSGNTIYF TGTGCCAGCAGCCAAGCAGGGGTTTCCTCTGGAAACACCATATATTTT
TRBJ2-2 few TRBV25-1 - CASRELTGELFF TGTGCCAGCAGGGAATTGACCGGGGAGCTGTTTTTT
TRBJ1-5 once TRBV4-1 TRBD1 CASSHGTASNQPQHF TGCGCCAGCAGCCACGGGACAGCTAGCAATCAGCCCCAGCATTTT
TRBJ1-2 - TRBV14 - CASSQDSGTSYGYTF TGTGCCAGCAGCCAAGATAGCGGGACTTCCTATGGCTACACCTTC
TRBJ1-2 - TRBV25-1 - CASSAWGGWGYTF TGTGCCAGCAGTGCGTGGGGAGGCTGGGGCTACACCTTC
TRBJ2-7 - TRBV9 TRBD2 CASSVASGSYEQYF TGTGCCAGCAGCGTGGCTAGCGGGTCCTACGAGCAGTACTTC
TRBJ1-5 - TRBV5-8 - CASSLSGLFNQPQHF TGTGCCAGCAGCTTGTCAGGGTTGTTCAATCAGCCCCAGCATTTT
TRBJ2-7 - TRBV29-1 - CSALGDAYEQYF TGCAGCGCCCTAGGGGATGCCTACGAGCAGTACTTC
TRBJ1-1 - TRBV27 - CASSLTGYMTEAFF TGTGCCAGCAGCCTTACAGGGTATATGACTGAAGCTTTCTTT
TRBJ1-2 - TRBV5-1 - CASSLAPGSENYGYTF TGCGCCAGCAGCTTGGCCCCGGGCAGCGAGAACTATGGCTACACCTTC
TRBJ1-2 - TRBV19 - CASSIDLLAVSGYTF TGTGCCAGTAGTATAGATCTATTGGCAGTCTCTGGCTACACCTTC
TRBJ2-7 - TRBV7-9 - CASSSAGAEQYF TGTGCCAGCAGCTCCGCCGGCGCCGAGCAGTACTTC
TRBJ1-1 few TRBV6-1 - CASSSGTGTEAFF TGTGCCAGCAGTTCAGGAACAGGCACTGAAGCTTTCTTT
TRBJ1-2 once TRBV6-5 - CASSYSPRHYGYTF TGTGCCAGCAGTTACTCACCCCGCCACTATGGCTACACCTTC
TRBJ2-1 - TRBV4-1 TRBD2 CASSLGPSGGTKDNEQFF TGCGCCAGCAGTCTCGGCCCTAGCGGGGGCACAAAGGACAATGAGCAGTTCTTC
TRBJ2-1 once TRBV5-6 TRBD2 CASSSGTSGGYNEQFF TGTGCCAGCAGCTCTGGGACTAGCGGGGGTTACAATGAGCAGTTCTTC
TRBJ1-1 - TRBV27 - CASSSNREAFF TGTGCCAGCAGTTCCAACCGAGAAGCTTTCTTT
TRBJ2-3 once TRBV13 - CASSPGSDTQYF TGTGCCAGCAGCCCCGGGTCAGATACGCAGTATTTT
TRBJ2-5 - TRBV7-9 TRBD1 CASSLEGQGIRETQYF TGTGCCAGCAGCTTGGAGGGACAGGGGATACGGGAGACCCAGTACTTC